This T cell receptor (beta chain) was retrieved from a study of T-cell reconstitution after alpha-beta-depleted transplantation in children. General study points: Some patients owed their high day-60 TCRbeta diversity to surviving recipient T cells and thymic progenitors. Expanded graft clones numbering several hundred reportedly gave rise to alpha-beta T cells about two months after transplant.

Unique molecular identifiers were used in preparing the TCRbeta library. From the PCR reads, TCRdb called clonotypes with MiXCR, one entry per CDR3 protein. This table holds around 490,000 distinct CDR3 sequences, over 9.5% found once. Germline-derived CDR1 and CDR2 are MNHEY and SMNVEV (reference sequence). The CDR3 has 16 residues. Trimming cost V 0 bases and J 3 bases; bases outside gene matches: 5. There are many counts of this clonotype. Antigen unknown. This sample comprised PBMCs, mostly from graft donor cells, obtained 180 days after TCRalphabeta/CD19-depleted stem cell transplant. The J gene is TRBJ2-7, the V gene TRBV27, with 10 nucleotides matching TRBD1. The sequence was collected from a female patient aged 2 to 10 who had a stem cell transplant for aplastic anemia, so the T cells may come from the graft donor. The CDR3 sequence: CASSLSWDRGYYEQYF. CDR3 bases: TGTGCCAGCAGTTTATCTTGGGACAGGGGATACTACGAGCAGTACTTC.